This T cell receptor (beta chain) was profiled in a study of T cell repertoires in cytomegalovirus infection (dated by TCRdb to between 2017 and 2020). For context, the study as a whole: Donor HLA type was relevant to the analysis, because carriage of CMV infection together with the matching HLA type was indicated by public TCR beta signatures. The paper as a whole reports these results and caveats: In both this cohort and an independent cohort of under 450 donors, the cumulative frequency of public TCR beta family members distinguished carriers of CMV infection plus the relevant HLA type. The ex vivo response was dominated by HLA-C-restricted CMV-specific TCR beta clonotypes, which also provided the single most frequent clonotype in two of eight donors.

This clonotype was seen a handful of times. Its antigen is currently not known. There are no base qualities to consult, and no much larger clone falls within one base. The data were produced on an Illumina HiSeq 1500. TCRdb took the public reads, trimmed them with fastp at Q25, ran MiXCR for clone calling and kept in-frame beta chains. Duplicate CDR3 protein sequences are folded into a single record with the most common DNA and genes. Here the sample has about 680,000 distinct CDR3 sequences; around 24% occur a single time. The top ten clonotypes cover 7% to 9% of the sample. V and J lose 6 bases and 7 bases, and a span of 19 bases separates them. Spanning cysteine to phenylalanine, the CDR3 consists of 14 amino acids. The DNA shown is the 42-base CDR3, in frame from base 1. CDR1 and CDR2 are read off the germline V gene (reference sequence) as DFQATT and SNEGSKA.

The rearrangement combines TRBV20-1 with TRBJ2-1, and possibly TRBD2, on 5 matching bases. The receptor comes from a human donor in good health (CMV status not recorded). Some clones in this sample may be carry-over from other donors' samples. Sequencing was done on a sample of CD8+ T cells from PBMCs. The nucleotides read TGCAGTGCAACGTTCATTGCGGGCTCGAATGAGCAGTTCTTC. Protein translation: CSATFIAGSNEQFF.